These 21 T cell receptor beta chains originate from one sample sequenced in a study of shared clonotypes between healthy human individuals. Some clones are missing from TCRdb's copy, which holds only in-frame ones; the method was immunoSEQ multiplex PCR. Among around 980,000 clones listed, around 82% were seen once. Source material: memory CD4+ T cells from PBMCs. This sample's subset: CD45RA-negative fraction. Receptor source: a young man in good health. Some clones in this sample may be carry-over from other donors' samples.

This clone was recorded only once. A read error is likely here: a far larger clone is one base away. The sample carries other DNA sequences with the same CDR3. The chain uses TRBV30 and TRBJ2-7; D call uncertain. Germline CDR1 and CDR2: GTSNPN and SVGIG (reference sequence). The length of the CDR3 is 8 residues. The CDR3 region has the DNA TGTGCATGGAGTCTCGCCTACTTC. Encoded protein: CAWSLAYF.

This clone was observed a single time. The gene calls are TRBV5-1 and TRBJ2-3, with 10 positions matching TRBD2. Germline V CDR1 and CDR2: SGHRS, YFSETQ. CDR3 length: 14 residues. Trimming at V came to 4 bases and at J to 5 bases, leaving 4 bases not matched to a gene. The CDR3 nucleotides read TGCGCCAGCAGCGCCGGACTAGCGGTAGATACGCAGTATTTT. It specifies CASSAGLAVDTQYF.

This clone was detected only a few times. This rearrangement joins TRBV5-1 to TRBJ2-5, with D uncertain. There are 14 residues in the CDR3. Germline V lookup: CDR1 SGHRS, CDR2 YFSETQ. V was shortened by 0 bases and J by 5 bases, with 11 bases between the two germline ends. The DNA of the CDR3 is TGCGCCAGCAGCTTGGGGTTAGAGAGCGAGACCCAGTACTTC. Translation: CASSLGLESETQYF.

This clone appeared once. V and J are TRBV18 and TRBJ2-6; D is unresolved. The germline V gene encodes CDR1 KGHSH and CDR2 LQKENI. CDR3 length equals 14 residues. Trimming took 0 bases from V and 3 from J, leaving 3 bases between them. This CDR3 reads CASSPPVGANVLTF. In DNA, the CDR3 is TGTGCCAGCTCACCACCGGTTGGGGCCAACGTCCTGACTTTC.

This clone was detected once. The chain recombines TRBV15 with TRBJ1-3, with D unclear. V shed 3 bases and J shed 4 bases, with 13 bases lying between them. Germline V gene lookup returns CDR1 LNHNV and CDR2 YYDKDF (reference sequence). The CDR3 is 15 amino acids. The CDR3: CATSRSTEVGNTIYF. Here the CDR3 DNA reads TGTGCCACCAGCAGGTCAACAGAAGTAGGAAACACCATATATTTT.

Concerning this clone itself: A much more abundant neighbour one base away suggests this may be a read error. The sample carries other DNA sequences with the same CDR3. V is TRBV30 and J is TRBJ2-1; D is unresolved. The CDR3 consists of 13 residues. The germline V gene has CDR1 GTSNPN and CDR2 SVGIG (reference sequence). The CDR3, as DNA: TGTGCCTGGAGTGTTATCTTGAACAACGAGCAGTTCTTC. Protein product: CAWSVILNNEQFF.

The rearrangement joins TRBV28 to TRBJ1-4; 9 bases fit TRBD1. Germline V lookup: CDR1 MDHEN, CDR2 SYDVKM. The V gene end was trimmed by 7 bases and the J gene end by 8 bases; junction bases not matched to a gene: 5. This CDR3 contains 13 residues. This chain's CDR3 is CASIGTGREKLFF. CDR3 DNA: TGTGCCAGCATTGGGACAGGGAGGGAAAAACTGTTTTTT.

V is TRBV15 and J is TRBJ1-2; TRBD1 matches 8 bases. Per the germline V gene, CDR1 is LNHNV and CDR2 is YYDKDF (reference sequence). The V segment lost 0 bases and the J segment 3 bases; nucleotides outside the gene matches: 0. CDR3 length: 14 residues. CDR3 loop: CATSREQGDYGYTF. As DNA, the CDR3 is TGTGCCACCAGCAGAGAACAGGGGGACTATGGCTACACCTTC.

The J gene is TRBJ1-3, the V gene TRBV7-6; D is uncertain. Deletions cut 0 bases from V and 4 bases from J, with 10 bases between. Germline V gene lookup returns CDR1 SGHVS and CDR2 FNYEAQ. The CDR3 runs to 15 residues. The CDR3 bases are TGTGCCAGCAGCTTAGCGGGCGCGGTCGGAAACACCATATATTTT. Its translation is CASSLAGAVGNTIYF.

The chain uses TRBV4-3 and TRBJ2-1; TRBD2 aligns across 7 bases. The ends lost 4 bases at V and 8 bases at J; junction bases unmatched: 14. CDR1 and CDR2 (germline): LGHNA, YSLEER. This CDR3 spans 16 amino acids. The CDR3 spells CASSPFTSGDGYEQFF. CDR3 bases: TGCGCCAGCAGCCCATTTACGAGCGGGGATGGCTATGAGCAGTTCTTC.

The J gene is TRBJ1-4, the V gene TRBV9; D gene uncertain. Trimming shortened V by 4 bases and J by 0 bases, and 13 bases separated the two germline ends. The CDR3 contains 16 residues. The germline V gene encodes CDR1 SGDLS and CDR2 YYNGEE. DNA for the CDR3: TGTGCCAGCAGCCTCGCACATGGGGCAACTAATGAAAAACTGTTTTTT. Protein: CASSLAHGATNEKLFF.

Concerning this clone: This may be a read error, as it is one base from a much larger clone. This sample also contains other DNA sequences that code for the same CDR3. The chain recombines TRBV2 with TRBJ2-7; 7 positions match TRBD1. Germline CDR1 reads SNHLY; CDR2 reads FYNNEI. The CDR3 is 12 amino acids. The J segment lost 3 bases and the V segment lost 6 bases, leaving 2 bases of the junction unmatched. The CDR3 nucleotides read TGTGCCAGCAGGCGACAGGGCTACGAGCAGTACTTC. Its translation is CASRRQGYEQYF.

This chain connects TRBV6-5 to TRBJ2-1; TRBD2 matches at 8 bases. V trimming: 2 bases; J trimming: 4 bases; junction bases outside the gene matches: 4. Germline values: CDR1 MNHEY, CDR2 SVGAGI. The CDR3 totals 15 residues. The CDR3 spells CASSYASGRYNEQFF. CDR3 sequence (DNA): TGTGCCAGCAGTTACGCCAGCGGGAGATACAATGAGCAGTTCTTC.

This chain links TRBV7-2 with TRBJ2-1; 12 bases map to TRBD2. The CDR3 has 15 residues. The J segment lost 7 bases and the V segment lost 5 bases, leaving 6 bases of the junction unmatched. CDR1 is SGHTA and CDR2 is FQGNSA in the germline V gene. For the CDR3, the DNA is TGTGCCAGCAGCATCCGACTAGCGGGAGTTAATGAGCAGTTCTTC. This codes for CASSIRLAGVNEQFF. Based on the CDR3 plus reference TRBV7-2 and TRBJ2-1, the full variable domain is GAGVSQSPSNKVTEKGKDVELRCDPISGHTALYWYRQSLGQGLEFLIYFQGNSAPDKSGLPSDRFSAERTGGSVSTLTIQRTQQEDSAVYLCASSIRLAGVNEQFFGPGTRLTVL.

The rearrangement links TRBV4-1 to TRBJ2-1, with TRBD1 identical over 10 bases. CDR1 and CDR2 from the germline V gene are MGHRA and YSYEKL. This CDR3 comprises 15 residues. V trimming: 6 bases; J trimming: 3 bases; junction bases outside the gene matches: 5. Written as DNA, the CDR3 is TGCGCCAGCAGTCCAGGACAGGGGGACTACAATGAGCAGTTCTTC. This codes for CASSPGQGDYNEQFF.

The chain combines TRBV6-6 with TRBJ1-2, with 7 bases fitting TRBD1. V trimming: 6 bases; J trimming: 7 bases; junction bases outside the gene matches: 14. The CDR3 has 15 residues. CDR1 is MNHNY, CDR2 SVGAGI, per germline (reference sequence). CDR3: CASSREAQGGGGYTF. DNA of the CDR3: TGTGCCAGCAGCAGGGAGGCCCAGGGGGGTGGTGGCTACACCTTC.

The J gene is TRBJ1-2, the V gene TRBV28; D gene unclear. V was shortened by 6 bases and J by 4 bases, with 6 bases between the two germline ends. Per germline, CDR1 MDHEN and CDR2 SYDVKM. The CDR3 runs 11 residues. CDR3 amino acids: CASSDPYGYTF. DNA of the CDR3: TGTGCCAGCAGCGACCCCTATGGCTACACCTTC.

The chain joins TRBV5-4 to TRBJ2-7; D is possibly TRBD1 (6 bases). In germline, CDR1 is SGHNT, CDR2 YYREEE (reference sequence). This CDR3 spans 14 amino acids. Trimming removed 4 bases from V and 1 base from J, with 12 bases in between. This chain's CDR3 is CASSRPGESYEQYF. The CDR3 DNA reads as TGTGCCAGCAGCCGCCCAGGGGAGTCCTACGAGCAGTACTTC.

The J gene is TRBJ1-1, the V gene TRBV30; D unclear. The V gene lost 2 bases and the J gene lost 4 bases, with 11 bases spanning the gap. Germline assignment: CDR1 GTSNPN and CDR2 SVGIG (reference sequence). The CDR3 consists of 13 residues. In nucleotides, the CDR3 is TGTGCCTGGAGTAGGCAGTTGGGCACTGAAGCTTTCTTT. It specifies CAWSRQLGTEAFF.

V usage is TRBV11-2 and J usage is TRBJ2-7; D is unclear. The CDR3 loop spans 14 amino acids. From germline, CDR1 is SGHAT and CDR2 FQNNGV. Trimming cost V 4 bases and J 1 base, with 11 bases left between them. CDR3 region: CASSSRVQSYEQYF. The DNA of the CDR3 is TGTGCCAGCAGCTCCCGGGTCCAGTCCTACGAGCAGTACTTC.

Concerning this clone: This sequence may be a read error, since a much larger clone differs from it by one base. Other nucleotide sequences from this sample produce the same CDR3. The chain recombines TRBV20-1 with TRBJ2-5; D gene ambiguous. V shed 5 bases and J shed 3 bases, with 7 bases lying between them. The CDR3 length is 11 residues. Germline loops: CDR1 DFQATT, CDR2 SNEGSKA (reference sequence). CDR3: CSAGREETQYF. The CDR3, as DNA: TGCAGTGCTGGAAGGGAAGAGACCCAGTACTTC.